This note documents a single T cell receptor beta chain sequence. Germline CDR1 SGDLS, CDR2 YYNGEE. The V and J ends lost 3 bases and 4 bases, in that order; junction bases with no gene match: 8. The length of the CDR3 is 15 residues. The data stem from a study of OX40 agonist ivuxolimab in advanced cancers. Study-level information: Patients were treated with intravenous ivuxolimab, dosed at 0.01 to 10 mg/kg and infused every 2 weeks.

Assay: immunoSEQ multiplex PCR; the TCRdb copy retains only in-frame clones and omits some. This sample carries approximately 45,000 clones, just under 95% of them seen once, and the ten largest clones take around 10%. The sample in question was CD4+ or CD8+ T cells sorted from blood, obtained in a trial of the OX40 agonist ivuxolimab. The clonotype comes from an adult with an advanced solid tumor such as melanoma, head and neck, liver or kidney cancer. The rearrangement uses TRBV9 and TRBJ2-7; 9 nucleotides agree with TRBD2. The CDR3 region has the DNA TGTGCCAGCAGCGCAGGCCCTAGCGGGATATACGAGCAGTACTTC. Its protein is CASSAGPSGIYEQYF.